This T cell receptor (beta chain) was found in a study of blood T cell repertoires in COVID-19. At the level of the study: Samples taken during acute and convalescent COVID-19 were collected in the United States, Italy and Spain. T cells, B-cell-depleted T cells, or PBMCs provided the cDNA or gDNA that served as material.

Germline V gene sequence: CDR1 LNHDA, CDR2 SQIVND (reference sequence). The CDR3 has 14 residues. The ends were cut back, 1 base at V and 2 bases at J, with 9 bases in the middle. Original processing notes: From reference gene primer amplification, estimates of nucleated cell counts were derived. Sequencing was performed with immunoSEQ multiplex PCR; in TCRdb, only in-frame clones are kept and a portion is missing. That table furnishes V, J and clone size, whereas the DNA furnished D and trimming. The sample shows around 220,000 clones, 84% of them seen only once. The receptor comes from a young man with active or convalescent COVID-19. This sequence joins TRBV19 and TRBJ2-7; a weak D match, TRBD1 (5 bases). Sequencing used peripheral blood. The CDR3 protein is CASSIARGPYEQYF. CDR3 DNA: TGTGCCAGTAGTATAGCAAGGGGCCCCTACGAGCAGTACTTC.